Below are 20 T cell receptor beta chains sequenced from a single sample in a study of STAT5B mutations in CD4+ large granular lymphocyte leukemia. Sequencing used immunoSEQ multiplex PCR; TCRdb keeps in-frame clones, though not all of them. This sample yields 31,000 or so clones, of which roughly three quarters are seen a single time; about 2% belongs to the top ten. Sequenced: CD4+ T cells from blood buffy coats. The receptors were gathered from a human donor in good health.

CDR3 coding DNA: TGTGCCTGCAATCAGCGGAGCTCCTATAATTCACCCCTCCACTTT. It encodes CACNQRSSYNSPLHF. The rearrangement joins TRBV30 to TRBJ1-6; D not certain. Germline loops: CDR1 GTSNPN, CDR2 SVGIG (reference sequence). Trimming took off 6 bases at V and 0 bases at J, with 12 bases between the two ends. The CDR3 is 15 amino acids.

V is TRBV5-1 and J is TRBJ2-1; TRBD2 matches 8 bases. Germline CDR1 SGHRS, CDR2 YFSETQ. V lost 2 bases to trimming and J lost 1 base; unmatched junction nucleotides: 2. This CDR3 contains 15 residues. DNA of the CDR3: TGCGCCAGCAGCTTAGCGGGAGTATCCTACAATGAGCAGTTCTTC. This encodes CASSLAGVSYNEQFF.

This clone has a single count. The chain has TRBV4-2 and TRBJ2-6, with 9 positions matching TRBD1. V was pared by 0 bases and J by 1 base, with 4 bases of the junction left unmatched. This CDR3 spans 18 amino acids. The V gene's germline CDR1 is LGHNA and CDR2 YNFKEQ. The CDR3 loop reads CASSQDIGQGSGANVLTF. In DNA, the CDR3 is TGTGCCAGCAGCCAAGATATAGGACAGGGGTCTGGGGCCAACGTCCTGACTTTC.

The V gene is TRBV19, the J gene TRBJ1-4, with 7 bases that match TRBD1. J gave up 3 bases and V 8 bases, and 9 bases lay outside the gene matches. CDR3 length: 15 amino acids. Germline CDR1 and CDR2: LNHDA and SQIVND (reference sequence). The CDR3 DNA reads TGTGCCAGTGGCTTAGGGGACAGTCCTAATGAAAAACTGTTTTTT. This translates into CASGLGDSPNEKLFF.

This chain joins TRBV30 and TRBJ2-3, with a tentative D call TRBD2 (6 bases). V was cut by 7 bases and J by 2 bases, with 13 bases left in between. CDR3 length equals 13 residues. Germline CDR1 GTSNPN, CDR2 SVGIG (reference sequence). CDR3 amino acids: CAYRLGHTDTQYF. CDR3 bases: TGTGCCTATAGACTAGGTCACACAGATACGCAGTATTTT.

In this sample, this clone is medium-sized (0.01 to 0.1%). V usage is TRBV7-8 and J usage is TRBJ2-7, with TRBD2 as a possible D gene (6 bases). CDR3 length: 17 residues. Trimming left V 1 base short and J 4 bases short, with 20 bases between. CDR1 is SGHVS, CDR2 FQNEAQ, per germline. CDR3 coding DNA: TGTGCCAGCAGCTTAGTTTCCGGTCTGCATGGAGGGTACGAGCAGTACTTC. This encodes CASSLVSGLHGGYEQYF.

The V gene is TRBV6-1, the J gene TRBJ1-2, with 9 bases lining up with TRBD1. The length of the CDR3 is 15 residues. The ends lost 6 bases at V and 3 bases at J; junction bases unmatched: 8. Germline assignment: CDR1 MNHNS and CDR2 SASEGT. The CDR3 loop is CASRKGDRVDYGYTF. DNA of the CDR3: TGTGCCAGCAGGAAGGGGGACAGGGTGGACTATGGCTACACCTTC.

The chain has TRBV11-3 and TRBJ2-7; the match to TRBD2 covers 11 bases. Looked up from germline, CDR1 is SGHNT and CDR2 is YENEEA. J gave up 4 bases and V 5 bases, and 4 bases lay outside the gene matches. This CDR3 spans 14 amino acids. The CDR3 nucleotides read TGTGCCAGCAGCCTAGGGACTAGCGGTTACGAGCAGTACTTC. Amino acid sequence: CASSLGTSGYEQYF.

The chain couples TRBV6-5 to TRBJ2-5, with TRBD2 matching over 8 bases. V lost 8 bases to trimming and J lost 11 bases; unmatched junction nucleotides: 13. Germline assignment: CDR1 MNHEY and CDR2 SVGAGI. This CDR3 region has 13 residues. The CDR3 here is CASLPASGREQYF. The CDR3 DNA follows: TGTGCCAGCCTACCGGCTAGCGGGCGTGAGCAGTACTTC.

J is TRBJ2-5 and V is TRBV9, with 7 bases matching TRBD1. The J call may be wrong; the DNA end is better matched by TRBJ2-7. The germline gives CDR1 SGDLS, CDR2 YYNGEE. This CDR3 contains 14 residues. CDR3 sequence: CASSPRDSFYEQYF. CDR3 DNA sequence: TGTGCCAGCAGCCCCCGGGACAGCTTCTACGAGCAGTACTTC.

This sequence joins TRBV19 and TRBJ2-1; no clear D gene. This CDR3 comprises 11 residues. Trimming pared 4 bases from V and 8 bases from J, leaving 6 bases between. CDR1 and CDR2 from the germline V gene are LNHDA and SQIVND (reference sequence). Written as DNA, the CDR3 is TGTGCCAGTAGTAGTAGGGATGAGCAGTTCTTC. Translated: CASSSRDEQFF.

The V call is TRBV5-6, the J call TRBJ1-1; the D is unclear. Between the trimmed V and J ends, which lost 1 base and 0 bases, there was a span of 7 bases. This CDR3 has 14 residues. Germline values: CDR1 SGHDT, CDR2 YYEEEE. The chain's CDR3 is CASSLSLMNTEAFF. The CDR3 DNA reads as TGTGCCAGCAGCTTGTCTTTAATGAACACTGAAGCTTTCTTT.

The chain uses TRBV6-4 and TRBJ2-1; TRBD1 matches 8 bases. Trimming at V came to 5 bases and at J to 1 base, leaving 4 bases not matched to a gene. The CDR3 is 15 amino acids. CDR1 MRHNA and CDR2 SNTAGT come from the germline V gene. The CDR3 nucleotides read TGTGCCAGCAGTATTACAGGGGGGTCCTACAATGAGCAGTTCTTC. It specifies CASSITGGSYNEQFF.

V is TRBV28 and J is TRBJ1-1; 9 bases match TRBD1. In germline, CDR1 is MDHEN, CDR2 SYDVKM. The CDR3 has 14 residues. J gave up 4 bases and V 6 bases, and 6 bases lay outside the gene matches. The CDR3 loop is CASSTGGGGTEAFF. For the CDR3, the DNA is TGTGCCAGCAGCACAGGGGGCGGCGGCACTGAAGCTTTCTTT. The full variable domain, its missing parts supplied by reference TRBV28 and TRBJ1-1, is DVKVTQSSRYLVKRTGEKVFLECVQDMDHENMFWYRQDPGLGLRLIYFSYDVKMKEKGDIPEGYSVSREKKERFSLILESASTNQTSMYLCASSTGGGGTEAFFGQGTRLTVV.

V gene TRBV11-1 combines with J gene TRBJ2-5; no reliable D call. V was clipped by 6 bases and J by 5 bases, with 13 bases between them. CDR1 is SGHAT and CDR2 is FQDESV in the germline V gene (reference sequence). CDR3 length: 13 residues. Here the CDR3 reads CASRSFGLETQYF. The CDR3 DNA sequence: TGTGCCAGCAGGTCGTTCGGGTTGGAGACCCAGTACTTC.

This chain connects TRBV5-6 to TRBJ2-3; TRBD2 agrees at 8 bases. Trimming cost V 0 bases and J 3 bases; bases outside gene matches: 12. CDR3 length: 18 residues. Germline CDR1 SGHDT, CDR2 YYEEEE. CDR3 coding DNA: TGTGCCAGCAGCTTGGTGGGACTAGTCACTTTCGGGACAGATACGCAGTATTTT. Protein sequence: CASSLVGLVTFGTDTQYF. Together with reference TRBV5-6 and TRBJ2-3, the CDR3 gives the full variable domain: DAGVTQSPTHLIKTRGQQVTLRCSPKSGHDTVSWYQQALGQGPQFIFQYYEEEERQRGNFPDRFSGHQFPNYSSELNVNALLLGDSALYLCASSLVGLVTFGTDTQYFGPGTRLTVL.

The rearrangement joins TRBV10-3 to TRBJ1-4; D ambiguous. CDR3 size: 14 residues. Germline CDR1 reads ENHRY; CDR2 reads SYGVKD. V lost 0 bases and J lost 7, with 9 bases in between. The DNA of the CDR3 is TGTGCCATCAGTGAGTCGGGAAGGTCTGAAAAACTGTTTTTT. It translates to CAISESGRSEKLFF.

This chain links TRBV5-6 with TRBJ1-6; D not certain. The CDR3 totals 14 residues. The V end was cut by 3 bases, the J end by 0 bases, with 4 bases between. CDR1 and CDR2 from the germline V gene are SGHDT and YYEEEE. Here the CDR3 DNA reads TGTGCCAGCAGCTGGACCTCCTATAATTCACCCCTCCACTTT. The encoded protein is CASSWTSYNSPLHF.

This clone has only one observation. The rearrangement joins TRBV5-1 to TRBJ2-4; the D gene is possibly TRBD2 (5 bases). This CDR3 is built from 14 residues. The ends were cut back, 3 bases at V and 10 bases at J, with 17 bases in the middle. Per germline, CDR1 SGHRS and CDR2 YFSETQ. The CDR3 DNA reads as TGCGCCAGCAGCTCCGGGAACGATTTGGGAATTCAGTACTTC. It is translated as CASSSGNDLGIQYF.

This rearrangement joins TRBV6-1 to TRBJ1-3; a possible D gene is TRBD1 (6 bases). Germline V CDR1 and CDR2: MNHNS, SASEGT. There are 19 residues in the CDR3. V lost 2 bases and J lost 1, with 21 bases in between. The CDR3 loop reads CASSEYIRTALRSGNTIYF. CDR3 nucleotide sequence: TGTGCCAGCAGTGAATACATACGGACAGCCCTAAGGTCTGGAAACACCATATATTTT.